This T cell receptor beta chain was recorded in a study of metastatic and nonmetastatic thyroid tumors. About this clone itself: One end of the junction is discordant with germline, which a read error may explain.

Germline V gives CDR1 MDHEN, CDR2 SYDVKM. The CDR3 totals 14 residues. Via MiXCR, TCRdb re-called the PCR reads. The sample has 75,000 to 100,000 clones, approximately 11% seen once. Patients had received no treatment of any kind before thyroid surgery. This receptor was taken from a female donor with papillary thyroid cancer or a benign thyroid nodule (not recorded which). Some clones in this sample may be carry-over from other donors' samples. The source material was blood. The gene calls are TRBV28 and TRBJ2-2, with a tentative D call TRBD1 (6 bases). The CDR3 DNA follows: TGTGCCAGCAATACAGGGACCCGGGGAGCTGTCGCTCTTTTT. This encodes CASNTGTRGAVALF.